This T cell receptor beta chain emerged from a study of monozygotic twins with inflammatory bowel disease. General observations from the study: For repertoire similarity, concordant twins did not differ from discordant twins, possibly because power was limited. Clonotypes shared with others were fewer in IBD patients than in healthy twins, especially with disease activity.

Someone took an approximately 2.4 ml blood sample from each of the donors. The CDR3 spans 12 residues. Germline CDR1 SGHAT, CDR2 FQNNGV. For each CDR3 protein, TCRdb gives one entry from its re-call of the 5' RACE reads, without DNA. The ten top clones account for about 5%, within a sample of about 300,000 distinct CDR3 sequences. Comment on this clonotype: Its antigen is unknown.

The sequence derives from a human donor with ulcerative colitis or Crohn's disease, or a healthy co-twin of an affected twin (not recorded which). Specimen: blood. The chain couples TRBV11-2 to TRBJ1-2. CDR3 sequence: CASSFSGAGYTF.